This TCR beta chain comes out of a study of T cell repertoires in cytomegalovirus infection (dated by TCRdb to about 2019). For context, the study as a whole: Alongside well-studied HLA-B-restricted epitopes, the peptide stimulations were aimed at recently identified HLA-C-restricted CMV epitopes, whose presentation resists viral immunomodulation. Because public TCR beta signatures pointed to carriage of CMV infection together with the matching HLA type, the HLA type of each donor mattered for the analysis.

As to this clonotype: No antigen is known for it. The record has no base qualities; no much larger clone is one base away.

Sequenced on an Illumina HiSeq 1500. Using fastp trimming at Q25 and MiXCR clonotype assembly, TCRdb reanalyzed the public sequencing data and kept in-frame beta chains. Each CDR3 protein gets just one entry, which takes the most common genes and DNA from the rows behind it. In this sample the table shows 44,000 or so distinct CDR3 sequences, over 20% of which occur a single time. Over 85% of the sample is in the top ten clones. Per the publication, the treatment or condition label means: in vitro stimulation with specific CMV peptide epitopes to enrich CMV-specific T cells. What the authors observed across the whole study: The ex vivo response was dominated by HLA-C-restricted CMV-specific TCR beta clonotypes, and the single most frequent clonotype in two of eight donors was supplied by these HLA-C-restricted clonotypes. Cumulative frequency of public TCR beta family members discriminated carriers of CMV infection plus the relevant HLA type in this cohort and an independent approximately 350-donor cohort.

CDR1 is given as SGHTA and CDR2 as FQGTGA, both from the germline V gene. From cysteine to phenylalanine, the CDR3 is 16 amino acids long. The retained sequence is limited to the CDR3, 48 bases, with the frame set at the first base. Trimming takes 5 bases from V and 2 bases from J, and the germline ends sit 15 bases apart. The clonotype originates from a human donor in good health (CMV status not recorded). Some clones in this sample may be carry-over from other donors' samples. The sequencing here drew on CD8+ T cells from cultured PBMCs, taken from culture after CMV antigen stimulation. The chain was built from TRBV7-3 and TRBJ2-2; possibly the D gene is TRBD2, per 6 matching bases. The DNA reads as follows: TGTGCCAGCAGCCCTTACGGGACTGTTAACACCGGGGAGCTGTTTTTT. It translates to CASSPYGTVNTGELFF.